This TCR beta chain was sequenced during a study of blood T cells in healthy people across ages. Study-wide background: Capture via template switching afforded approximately one barcoded beta molecule per two T cells.

It was with a sample-barcoded 5' primer and a J-beta primer mix that a second PCR of about 7 to 12 cycles was run. TCRdb re-analysed the 5' RACE reads in MiXCR, keeping a single row per CDR3 protein. The data hold some 550,000 distinct CDR3 sequences, with around half observed a single time. Germline V gene sequence: CDR1 DFQATT, CDR2 SNEGSKA (reference sequence). V was pared by 2 bases and J by 9 bases, with 9 bases of the junction left unmatched. The CDR3 is 14 amino acids. Regarding this clonotype: Antigen unknown.

Study-wide results and caveats: While age rose, TCR beta diversity per million T cells dropped in a roughly linear way. Long-lived and aged donors differed, with more naive CD4+ cells and higher diversity in the long-lived.

This receptor was identified in a man aged 80 or over in good health. Source material: blood. The J gene is TRBJ2-1, the V gene TRBV20-1, with 8 nucleotides matching TRBD2. In DNA, the CDR3 is TGCAGTGCTAGATCGGGACTAGAACTCGCTGAGCAGTTCTTC. This translates into CSARSGLELAEQFF.